The rows below give T cell receptor beta chains drawn from one sample of a study of spatial heterogeneity in lung cancer. Each CDR3 protein is one row after TCRdb ran MiXCR on the 5' RACE reads. The table records about 45,000 distinct CDR3 sequences, almost 7% of them present only once. Specimen: PBMCs, collected at surgery. The receptors here all came from a female donor with early-stage non-small cell lung cancer. Each CDR3 is given with its conserved first and last residue. D genes are given only for firm matches. Where a row states a size, it is once, few, many or the class of an expanded clone; other rows omit it.

TRBD1	TRBV9	few	TRBJ2-7	CASSGRDRARTYEQYF	TGTGCCAGCAGCGGACGGGACAGGGCTAGAACATACGAGCAGTACTTC
.	TRBV12-3/TRBV12-4	few	TRBJ2-7	CASSLVQGPYEQYF	TGTGCCAGCAGTCTTGTTCAGGGTCCCTACGAGCAGTACTTC
.	TRBV5-1	many	TRBJ2-5	CASSLGFLAGGETQYF	TGCGCCAGCAGCTTGGGGTTCTTGGCAGGTGGAGAGACCCAGTACTTC
.	TRBV7-2	few	TRBJ2-3	CASSKANTDTQYF	TGTGCCAGCAGTAAGGCAAACACAGATACGCAGTATTTT
.	TRBV7-2	many	TRBJ2-3	CASNLHRANTQYF	TGTGCCAGCAACCTACACAGGGCGAATACGCAGTATTTT
.	TRBV11-2	once	TRBJ2-7	CASSRSSYEQYF	TGTGCCAGCAGCCGCAGCTCCTACGAGCAGTACTTC
.	TRBV7-9	few	TRBJ1-2	CASSFLNCTF	TGTGCCAGCAGCTTCCTCAACTGCACCTTC
.	TRBV4-3	many	TRBJ1-2	CASSQAGQYGYTF	TGCGCCAGCAGCCAAGCAGGACAGTATGGCTACACCTTC
TRBD1	TRBV10-3	many	TRBJ2-7	CAIRDDRGQQEQYF	TGTGCCATCAGGGATGACAGGGGACAGCAAGAGCAGTACTTC
.	TRBV18	.	TRBJ1-1	CASSWQSGNTEAFF	TGTGCCAGCTCGTGGCAGTCCGGGAACACTGAAGCTTTCTTT
.	TRBV19	many	TRBJ1-1	CASSILNTEAFF	TGTGCCAGTAGTATTCTGAACACTGAAGCTTTCTTT
.	TRBV2	many	TRBJ1-6	CASSERAGRGSPLHF	TGTGCCAGCAGTGAAAGGGCGGGAAGGGGATCACCCCTCCACTTT
TRBD1	TRBV6-6	.	TRBJ1-2	CASSPGQERGYTF	TGTGCCAGCAGTCCCGGACAGGAGAGGGGCTACACCTTC
TRBD1	TRBV5-1	many	TRBJ2-1	CASSLAGQGYEQFF	TGCGCCAGCAGCTTGGCGGGACAGGGCTATGAGCAGTTCTTC
TRBD1	TRBV7-3	.	TRBJ1-2	CASSFTGEGYGYTF	TGTGCCAGCAGCTTTACAGGGGAGGGCTATGGCTACACCTTC
.	TRBV9	many	TRBJ1-2	CASSARSGQEVGGYTF	TGTGCCAGCAGCGCCCGGAGCGGGCAGGAGGTTGGTGGCTACACCTTC
.	TRBV4-1	few	TRBJ2-2	CASSHPRPATGELFF	TGCGCCAGCAGCCATCCGAGGCCAGCGACCGGGGAGCTGTTTTTT
.	TRBV18	.	TRBJ1-1	CASSPATAWNTEAFF	TGTGCCAGCTCACCCGCAACGGCATGGAACACTGAAGCTTTCTTT
.	TRBV6-2/TRBV6-3	many	TRBJ2-7	CASSRFGEYKYEQYF	TGTGCCAGCAGCCGCTTTGGGGAGTATAAGTACGAGCAGTACTTC
TRBD1	TRBV5-1	many	TRBJ2-5	CASSWDREETQYF	TGCGCCAGCAGCTGGGACAGGGAGGAGACCCAGTACTTC
.	TRBV10-3	many	TRBJ1-1	CAISGVGGTEAFF	TGTGCCATCAGTGGGGTCGGGGGCACTGAAGCTTTCTTT
.	TRBV20-1	.	TRBJ2-1	CSARAPDSYNEQFF	TGCAGTGCTAGAGCTCCGGACAGCTACAATGAGCAGTTCTTC
.	TRBV5-1	many	TRBJ2-2	CASSLEYTGELFF	TGCGCCAGCAGCTTGGAATACACCGGGGAGCTGTTTTTT
.	TRBV27	few	TRBJ1-4	CASSYRDNANEKLFF	TGTGCCAGTTCGTACAGGGACAACGCTAATGAAAAACTGTTTTTT
TRBD1	TRBV2	.	TRBJ2-3	CASSPYGTGVTDTQYF	TGTGCCAGCAGTCCGTACGGGACAGGGGTCACAGATACGCAGTATTTT
.	TRBV6-2/TRBV6-3	many	TRBJ2-1	CASTKIPTDEQFF	TGTGCCAGCACTAAAATACCGACAGATGAGCAGTTCTTC
TRBD1	TRBV6-2/TRBV6-3	.	TRBJ2-3	CASRWTGADTQYF	TGTGCCAGCAGATGGACAGGTGCAGATACGCAGTATTTT
.	TRBV3-1	many	TRBJ2-5	CASSQSETQYF	TGTGCCAGCAGCCAATCGGAGACCCAGTACTTC
TRBD1	TRBV20-1	many	TRBJ1-6	CSANGQGLSSSYNSPLHF	TGCAGTGCTAATGGACAGGGACTGTCCAGCTCCTATAATTCACCCCTCCACTTT
.	TRBV19	.	TRBJ1-1	CASSMPSTITEAFF	TGTGCCAGTAGTATGCCCTCAACGATCACTGAAGCTTTCTTT
TRBD1	TRBV29-1	many	TRBJ2-2	CSVRQGTGELFF	TGCAGCGTCCGACAGGGGACCGGGGAGCTGTTTTTT
TRBD1	TRBV20-1	.	TRBJ1-1	CSAKETGINTEAFF	TGCAGTGCTAAAGAGACAGGGATAAACACTGAAGCTTTCTTT
.	TRBV28	many	TRBJ1-2	CASSFGLRGEDYGYTF	TGTGCCAGCAGTTTTGGCCTAAGGGGCGAAGACTATGGCTACACCTTC
.	TRBV6-4	few	TRBJ2-3	CASSSGTLGRTDTQYF	TGTGCCAGCAGTTCGGGGACCCTCGGCCGCACAGATACGCAGTATTTT
TRBD1	TRBV7-2	.	TRBJ1-2	CASSTTGYGYTF	TGTGCCAGCAGCACGACAGGGTATGGCTACACCTTC
TRBD1	TRBV7-2	many	TRBJ1-4	CASSLARTGKSEKLFF	TGTGCCAGCAGCTTAGCGCGGACAGGGAAGAGTGAAAAACTGTTTTTT
.	TRBV18	few	TRBJ1-6	CASSPKGAGNSPLHF	TGTGCCAGCTCACCAAAGGGTGCTGGTAATTCACCCCTCCACTTT
.	TRBV3-1	many	TRBJ1-1	CASSPHAVLHTEAFF	TGTGCCAGCAGCCCACATGCGGTCTTGCACACTGAAGCTTTCTTT
.	TRBV7-2	few	TRBJ2-3	CASSLAGVGTQYF	TGTGCCAGCAGCTTGGCTGGGGTGGGTACGCAGTATTTT
.	TRBV20-1	few	TRBJ2-7	CSARSGSSSYEQYF	TGCAGTGCTAGATCTGGGAGCAGCTCCTACGAGCAGTACTTC
TRBD1	TRBV25-1	few	TRBJ1-4	CASSEWGQRHEKLFF	TGTGCCAGCAGTGAATGGGGACAGAGGCATGAAAAACTGTTTTTT
.	TRBV5-1	many	TRBJ1-5	CASSPGTTAQPQHF	TGCGCCAGCAGCCCCGGAACCACCGCTCAGCCCCAGCATTTT
.	TRBV20-1	many	TRBJ2-7	CSARAASKDEQYF	TGCAGTGCTAGAGCAGCCTCGAAGGACGAGCAGTACTTC
.	TRBV5-1	.	TRBJ1-2	CASSLDGREGYGYTF	TGCGCCAGCAGCTTGGATGGCAGGGAGGGATATGGCTACACCTTC
.	TRBV10-1	few	TRBJ1-1	CASTQSLGTEAFF	TGCGCCAGCACCCAGAGTTTAGGGACTGAAGCTTTCTTT
.	TRBV28	many	TRBJ1-1	CASSLTLNTEAFF	TGTGCCAGCAGTTTAACTCTGAACACTGAAGCTTTCTTT
TRBD2	TRBV5-4	many	TRBJ2-2	CASSLDPGGFLNGELFF	TGTGCCAGCAGCTTGGACCCGGGAGGATTTCTTAACGGGGAGCTGTTTTTT
.	TRBV28	many	TRBJ2-3	CASSSGLQLADADTQYF	TGTGCCAGCAGTTCGGGACTCCAACTAGCTGACGCAGATACGCAGTATTTT
TRBD1	TRBV5-1	few	TRBJ1-4	CASSRTGINEKLFF	TGCGCCAGCAGCAGGACAGGCATTAATGAAAAACTGTTTTTT
TRBD2	TRBV28	many	TRBJ2-3	CASSSGASKVTDTQYF	TGTGCCAGCAGTAGCGGGGCTTCAAAGGTCACAGATACGCAGTATTTT
.	TRBV5-1	many	TRBJ1-1	CASSLEGNTEAFF	TGCGCCAGCAGCTTAGAGGGGAACACTGAAGCTTTCTTT
.	TRBV3-1	many	TRBJ2-4	CASSRRSASPPIQYF	TGTGCCAGCAGCAGACGTAGCGCGAGCCCCCCCATTCAGTACTTC
.	TRBV13	many	TRBJ1-6	CASSDINSPLHF	TGTGCCAGCAGCGATATTAATTCACCCCTCCACTTT
.	TRBV10-3	many	TRBJ2-3	CAISEAGRTDTQYF	TGTGCCATCAGTGAGGCCGGTCGCACAGATACGCAGTATTTT
TRBD2	TRBV19	few	TRBJ2-4	CASSQRGGENIQYF	TGTGCCAGTAGCCAGCGGGGCGGGGAAAACATTCAGTACTTC
.	TRBV27	many	TRBJ1-1	CASSSSGPEAFF	TGTGCCAGCAGTTCCTCCGGCCCTGAAGCTTTCTTT
TRBD2	TRBV10-3	many	TRBJ2-5	CAISESPSGGPETQYF	TGTGCCATCAGTGAGTCGCCTAGCGGGGGTCCGGAGACCCAGTACTTC